This entry features one T cell receptor (beta chain) sequence. Germline-derived CDR1 and CDR2 are SNHLY and FYNNEI. The germline V and J ends were trimmed by 7 bases and 4 bases, with 13 bases remaining between them. The CDR3 covers 13 residues. These data are taken from a study of blood T cell repertoires in COVID-19. Study information: The origin of the acute and convalescent COVID-19 samples was the United States, Italy and Spain. PBMCs, B-cell-depleted T cells, or T cells provided the cDNA or gDNA that made up the material.

Profiling relied on immunoSEQ multiplex PCR, and the TCRdb table lists in-frame clones only, not all of them. Counted here are approximately 85,000 clones, around 92% occurring once; the ten biggest clones make up roughly 6.4%. Sequenced: peripheral blood. This receptor was identified in a woman aged 55-75 years with active COVID-19. This chain connects TRBV2 to TRBJ1-2; D uncertain. CDR3 nucleotide sequence: TGTGCCAGCAATGACGTTATCGGCTATGGCTACACCTTC. Its protein product is CASNDVIGYGYTF. Variable domain in full (rest from reference TRBV2 and TRBJ1-2): EPEVTQTPSHQVTQMGQEVILRCVPISNHLYFYWYRQILGQKVEFLVSFYNNEISEKSEIFDDQFSVERPDGSNFTLKIRSTKLEDSAMYFCASNDVIGYGYTFGSGTRLTVV.